These 10 T cell receptor beta chains were all obtained from the same sample, sequenced in a study of cytomegalovirus exposure and HLA in healthy donors. This PCR relied on a set of 60 Vbeta primers and 13 Jbeta primers. The data were produced by immunoSEQ multiplex PCR, yet TCRdb's version contains in-frame clones alone and is incomplete. The table lists approximately 110,000 clones, 15% to 19% of them singletons. The specimen sequenced was PBMCs. Source of these receptors: a woman aged 18-35 years in good health and CMV-seronegative.

The chain recombines TRBV7-8 with TRBJ2-7, with D perhaps matching TRBD2 (5 bases). The CDR3 covers 14 residues. Trimming left V 2 bases short and J 1 base short, with 9 bases between. In germline, CDR1 is SGHVS, CDR2 FQNEAQ. The CDR3 region is CASSLSTGSYEQYF. The CDR3 DNA reads as TGTGCCAGCAGCTTATCGACGGGATCCTACGAGCAGTACTTC.

Only a few counts were recorded for this clone. The chain has TRBV6-5 and TRBJ2-1; 9 bases line up with TRBD1. The CDR3 loop spans 13 amino acids. CDR1 is MNHEY, CDR2 SVGAGI, per germline. Losses at the gene ends were 8 bases for V and 4 bases for J; bases not matched to a gene: 3. CDR3 DNA: TGTGCCAGCGGGACAGGGAATTACAATGAGCAGTTCTTC. It is translated as CASGTGNYNEQFF.

The chain joins TRBV7-9 to TRBJ1-5; D is unresolved. Trimming pared 5 bases from V and 0 bases from J, leaving 14 bases between. CDR1 is SEHNR, CDR2 FQNEAQ, per germline (reference sequence). This CDR3 has 16 amino acids. The CDR3 DNA reads TGTGCCAGCAGCCCGCTGACGGACTATAGCAATCAGCCCCAGCATTTT. The encoded protein is CASSPLTDYSNQPQHF.

The rearrangement joins TRBV18 to TRBJ1-4; D may be TRBD1 (6 bases). This CDR3 is 14 amino acids long. V was clipped by 3 bases and J by 5 bases, with 10 bases between them. Germline CDR1 is KGHSH and CDR2 is LQKENI. Here the CDR3 DNA reads TGTGCCAGCTCACCGGGGGCAGGGAATGAAAAACTGTTTTTT. Translated, it gives CASSPGAGNEKLFF.

The chain couples TRBV2 to TRBJ2-6; D is possibly TRBD1 (5 bases). Trimming shortened V by 5 bases and J by 3 bases, and 17 bases separated the two germline ends. CDR3 length equals 17 residues. CDR1 SNHLY and CDR2 FYNNEI come from the germline V gene. Here the CDR3 DNA reads TGTGCCAGCAGTAGAGACAGTATCTTAGTTGGGGCCAACGTCCTGACTTTC. Protein product: CASSRDSILVGANVLTF.

Regarding this clone: Additional DNA sequences in this sample encode the identical CDR3. J is TRBJ2-2 and V is TRBV7-6; D may be TRBD1 (6 bases). The germline V gene encodes CDR1 SGHVS and CDR2 FNYEAQ. The CDR3 sequence is 14 residues long. Trimming left V 8 bases short and J 0 bases short, with 10 bases between. CDR3: CASDGGTNTGELFF. DNA for the CDR3: TGTGCCAGCGATGGGGGCACGAACACCGGGGAGCTGTTTTTT.

The rearrangement joins TRBV9 to TRBJ1-2; D perhaps matches TRBD1 (6 bases). There are 15 residues in the CDR3. Germline CDR1 SGDLS, CDR2 YYNGEE. The germline V and J ends were trimmed by 0 bases and 4 bases, with 13 bases remaining between them. In DNA, the CDR3 is TGTGCCAGCAGCGTAGGGACAGTACTAACCTATGGCTACACCTTC. It translates to CASSVGTVLTYGYTF.

This clone has a handful of counts. This rearrangement joins TRBV6-1 to TRBJ1-2; D is possibly TRBD1 (5 bases). Between the trimmed V and J ends, which lost 8 bases and 5 bases, there was a span of 18 bases. The CDR3 loop spans 14 amino acids. The germline gives CDR1 MNHNS, CDR2 SASEGT. The CDR3 bases are TGTGCCAGCCAAGCACCTCATTCAGGGTATGGCTACACCTTC. It encodes CASQAPHSGYGYTF.

This clone was seen a handful of times. The J gene is TRBJ2-3, the V gene TRBV14, with 12 bases lining up with TRBD2. CDR1 and CDR2 from the germline V gene are SGHDN and FVKESK. The length of the CDR3 is 15 residues. J lost 3 bases, V lost 6 bases, and 4 bases had no gene match. The CDR3 DNA is TGTGCCAGCAGTCGACTAGCGGGGGTGACAGATACGCAGTATTTT. Encoded protein: CASSRLAGVTDTQYF.

This clone occurred once. This chain uses TRBV4-2 with TRBJ2-1; the D is unclear. The CDR3 spans 15 residues. Germline CDR1 is LGHNA and CDR2 is YNFKEQ. Trimming shortened V by 4 bases and J by 0 bases, and 10 bases separated the two germline ends. The CDR3 coding sequence is TGTGCCAGCAGCCCCTCCGAGTACTCCTACAATGAGCAGTTCTTC. Translated, it gives CASSPSEYSYNEQFF.